The rows below give T cell receptor beta chains drawn from one sample of a study of blood T cell repertoires in COVID-19. Libraries were prepared by immunoSEQ multiplex PCR; TCRdb keeps only in-frame clonotypes and omits some of them. The table has under 350,000 clones, roughly 85% seen once; the top ten hold approximately 7.9%. Sequencing input: peripheral blood. These receptors came from a human donor in a cohort sampled during active COVID-19. CDR3s include the opening cysteine and the closing phenylalanine or tryptophan. The order of the fields is V gene, clone size, D gene, J gene, CDR3 protein, CDR3 DNA. The D gene is left open where the match is weak. Size is omitted from some rows. Given values are once, few, many or a class for expanded clones.

>TRBV12-3/TRBV12-4|-|-|TRBJ1-5
CASSLGQFQPQHF
TGTGCCAGCAGTTTGGGGCAGTTCCAGCCCCAGCATTTT
>TRBV9|-|-|TRBJ1-2
CASSVVALDGYTF
TGTGCCAGCAGCGTAGTGGCCCTAGATGGCTACACCTTC
>TRBV12-3/TRBV12-4|-|-|TRBJ1-2
CASSPNYGYTF
TGTGCCAGCAGTCCGAACTATGGCTACACCTTC
>TRBV15|-|TRBD1|TRBJ1-1
CATSRRIGTGITEAFF
TGTGCCACCAGCCGAAGAATCGGGACAGGGATTACTGAAGCTTTCTTT
>TRBV3-1/TRBV3-2|-|-|TRBJ2-7
CASSQDGSAYF
TGTGCCAGCAGCCAAGACGGGAGCGCGTACTTC
>TRBV5-1|-|TRBD1|TRBJ2-3
CASSPTGEFSTDTQYF
TGCGCCAGCAGCCCGACAGGGGAGTTTAGCACAGATACGCAGTATTTT
>TRBV4-1|-|-|TRBJ2-7
CASSQGQFYEQYF
TGCGCCAGCAGCCAAGGACAGTTCTACGAGCAGTACTTC
>TRBV24-1|-|TRBD1|TRBJ2-1
CATSDLDRSNNEQFF
TGTGCCACCAGTGATCTGGACAGGAGTAACAATGAGCAGTTCTTC
>TRBV6-2/TRBV6-3|-|-|TRBJ2-7
CASSLRGPYEQYF
TGTGCCAGCAGTCTCAGGGGACCCTACGAGCAGTACTTC
>TRBV10-1|-|TRBD1|TRBJ1-2
CASSRTGEYGYTF
TGCGCCAGCAGCCGAACAGGGGAGTATGGCTACACCTTC
>TRBV20-1|-|-|TRBJ1-5
CSASGGGGGNQPQHF
TGCAGTGCTAGTGGGGGAGGGGGAGGCAATCAGCCCCAGCATTTT
>TRBV27|few|-|TRBJ1-5
CASRGGRNQPQHF
TGTGCCAGCAGGGGAGGTAGGAATCAGCCCCAGCATTTT
>TRBV5-4|once|-|TRBJ2-7
CASSSLSGGSYEQYF
TGTGCCAGCAGCTCCCTGTCCGGAGGGTCCTACGAGCAGTACTTC
>TRBV7-2|-|TRBD1|TRBJ1-2
CASIYIGGSGYGYTF
TGTGCCAGCATTTATATAGGGGGCTCGGGCTATGGCTACACCTTC
>TRBV7-8|-|-|TRBJ1-5
CASSRTVNQPQHF
TGTGCCAGCAGCAGGACAGTCAATCAGCCCCAGCATTTT
>TRBV6-5|-|-|TRBJ1-1
CASTPITAGFTEAFF
TGTGCCAGCACACCGATAACCGCGGGATTCACTGAAGCTTTCTTT
>TRBV4-1|-|TRBD1|TRBJ1-2
CASRMDRGLYGYTF
TGCGCCAGCAGGATGGACAGGGGGCTGTATGGCTACACCTTC
>TRBV12-3/TRBV12-4|-|-|TRBJ1-2
CASSWSYGYTF
TGTGCCAGCAGCTGGAGCTATGGCTACACCTTC
>TRBV6-5|-|-|TRBJ2-2
CASSNQGITGELFF
TGTGCCAGCTCCAATCAGGGGATAACCGGGGAGCTGTTTTTT
>TRBV5-1|-|-|TRBJ1-1
CASSYTALNTEAFF
TGCGCCAGCAGCTATACTGCTCTGAACACTGAAGCTTTCTTT
>TRBV3-1/TRBV3-2|-|-|TRBJ2-7
CASSQSPEGGEQYF
TGTGCCAGCAGCCAAAGCCCGGAGGGTGGCGAGCAGTACTTC
>TRBV29-1|-|-|TRBJ2-7
CSVLGGVHYEQYF
TGCAGCGTCCTTGGAGGAGTACATTACGAGCAGTACTTC
>TRBV13|-|-|TRBJ1-6
CASTVMGHNNSPLHF
TGTGCCAGCACCGTAATGGGACACAATAATTCACCCCTCCACTTT
>TRBV7-2|-|-|TRBJ1-5
CASSTQGINQPQHF
TGTGCCAGCAGCACTCAGGGCATCAATCAGCCCCAGCATTTT
>TRBV5-1|-|-|TRBJ1-3
CASSQDIYSGNTIYF
TGCGCCAGCAGCCAGGACATTTACTCTGGAAACACCATATATTTT
>TRBV11-2|-|-|TRBJ2-2
CASSLEIGAGELFF
TGTGCCAGCAGCTTAGAGATCGGGGCCGGGGAGCTGTTTTTT
>TRBV10-3|-|TRBD1|TRBJ1-5
CAISEATGDQPQHF
TGTGCCATCAGTGAGGCTACAGGGGATCAGCCCCAGCATTTT
>TRBV2|-|-|TRBJ1-4
CASSTHLRDINEKLFF
TGTGCCAGCAGCACTCACCTCCGGGACATTAATGAAAAACTGTTTTTT
>TRBV29-1|-|-|TRBJ2-3
CSVGGSLTDTQYF
TGCAGCGTTGGGGGCAGCCTAACAGATACGCAGTATTTT
>TRBV9|-|TRBD2|TRBJ2-1
CASSAGGAFYNEQFF
TGTGCCAGCAGCGCCGGGGGGGCCTTTTACAATGAGCAGTTCTTC
>TRBV6-1|many|TRBD1|TRBJ1-5
CASSARDSRYSNQPQHF
TGTGCCAGCAGTGCCCGGGACAGCCGCTATAGCAATCAGCCCCAGCATTTT
>TRBV19|-|TRBD1|TRBJ2-6
CASIGDRGIVGANVLTF
TGTGCGAGTATTGGGGACAGGGGAATAGTTGGGGCCAACGTCCTGACTTTC
>TRBV19|-|-|TRBJ2-3
CASSRVVPSTDTQYF
TGTGCCAGTAGCCGAGTCGTCCCTAGCACAGATACGCAGTATTTT
>TRBV25-1|medium-sized|-|TRBJ1-6
CASIRGYYNSPLHF
TGTGCCAGCATCAGGGGATACTATAATTCACCCCTCCACTTT
>TRBV7-9|-|-|TRBJ1-2
CASSTGHYGYTF
TGTGCCAGCAGCACAGGGCACTATGGCTACACCTTC
>TRBV2|-|-|TRBJ2-7
CASGYDFYEQYF
TGTGCCAGCGGGTATGACTTCTACGAGCAGTACTTC
>TRBV14|-|TRBD1|TRBJ2-1
CASSQQQGLRMDEQFF
TGTGCCAGCAGCCAGCAACAGGGGTTGCGCATGGATGAGCAGTTCTTC
>TRBV5-5|few|TRBD1|TRBJ1-6
CASSQEQGALGNSPLHF
TGTGCCAGCAGCCAGGAACAGGGGGCGCTGGGTAATTCACCCCTCCACTTT
>TRBV30|-|-|TRBJ2-2
CALGRGLITGELFF
TGTGCCTTAGGTCGGGGTTTGATAACCGGGGAGCTGTTTTTT
>TRBV6-5|-|TRBD2|TRBJ2-1
CASTTGTSGSNEQFF
TGTGCCAGCACCACCGGGACTAGCGGGTCCAATGAGCAGTTCTTC
>TRBV6-5|-|-|TRBJ2-7
CASSGRQHYEQYF
TGTGCCAGCAGCGGGAGACAGCACTACGAGCAGTACTTC
>TRBV7-2|-|-|TRBJ2-4
CASSLIEGANIQYF
TGTGCCAGCAGCTTAATAGAAGGAGCCAACATTCAGTACTTC
>TRBV18|once|TRBD1|TRBJ2-3
CASSHFTGGKSTDTQYF
TGTGCCAGCTCACATTTCACAGGGGGCAAATCCACAGATACGCAGTATTTT
>TRBV5-1|few|-|TRBJ1-1
CASSLGGETAFF
TGCGCCAGCAGCTTGGGCGGGGAAACAGCTTTCTTT
>TRBV24-1|-|-|TRBJ1-2
CATAEKGGTNGYTF
TGTGCCACCGCAGAGAAAGGTGGGACAAATGGCTACACCTTC
>TRBV29-1|few|-|TRBJ1-1
CSVESGLNTEAFF
TGCAGCGTTGAGTCAGGGCTGAACACTGAAGCTTTCTTT